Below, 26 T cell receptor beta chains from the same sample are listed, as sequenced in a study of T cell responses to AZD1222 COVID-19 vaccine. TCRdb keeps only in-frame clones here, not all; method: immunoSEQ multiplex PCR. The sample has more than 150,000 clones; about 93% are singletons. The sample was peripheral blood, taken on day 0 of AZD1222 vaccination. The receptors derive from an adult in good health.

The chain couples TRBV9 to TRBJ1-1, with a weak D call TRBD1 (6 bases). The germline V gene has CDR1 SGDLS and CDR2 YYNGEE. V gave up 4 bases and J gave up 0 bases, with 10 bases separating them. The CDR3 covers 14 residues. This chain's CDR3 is CASSPGEMNTEAFF. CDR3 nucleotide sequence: TGTGCCAGCAGCCCAGGGGAAATGAACACTGAAGCTTTCTTT.

The DNA of the CDR3 is TGTGCCAGCAGCGTCTCGGACAGGGCGAACACTGAAGCTTTCTTT. Translating it yields CASSVSDRANTEAFF. J is TRBJ1-1 and V is TRBV9, with 8 bases fitting TRBD1. The V and J ends lost 2 bases and 1 base, in that order; junction bases with no gene match: 4. The CDR3 has 15 amino acids. From germline, CDR1 is SGDLS and CDR2 YYNGEE.

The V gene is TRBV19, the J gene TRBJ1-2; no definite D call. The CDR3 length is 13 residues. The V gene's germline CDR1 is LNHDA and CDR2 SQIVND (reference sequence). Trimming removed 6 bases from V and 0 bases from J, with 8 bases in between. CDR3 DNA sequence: TGTGCCAGTAGGGAGAGGTCTAACTATGGCTACACCTTC. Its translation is CASRERSNYGYTF.

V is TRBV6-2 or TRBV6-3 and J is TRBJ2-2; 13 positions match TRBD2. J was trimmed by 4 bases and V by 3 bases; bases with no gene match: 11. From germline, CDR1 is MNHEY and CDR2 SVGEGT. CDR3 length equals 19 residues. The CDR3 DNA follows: TGTGCCAGCAGTTATATACCAACTAGCGGGAGGGCCAGCACCGGGGAGCTGTTTTTT. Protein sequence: CASSYIPTSGRASTGELFF.

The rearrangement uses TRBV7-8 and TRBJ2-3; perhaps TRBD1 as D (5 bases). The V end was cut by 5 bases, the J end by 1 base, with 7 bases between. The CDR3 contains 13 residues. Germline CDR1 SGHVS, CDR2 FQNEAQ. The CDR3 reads CASSRTRTDTQYF. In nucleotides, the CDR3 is TGTGCCAGCAGCAGGACACGCACAGATACGCAGTATTTT.

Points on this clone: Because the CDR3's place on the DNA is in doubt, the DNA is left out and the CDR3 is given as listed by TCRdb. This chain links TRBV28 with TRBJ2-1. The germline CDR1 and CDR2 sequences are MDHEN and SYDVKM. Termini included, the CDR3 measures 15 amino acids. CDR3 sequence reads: CASSSSGTSYNEQFF.

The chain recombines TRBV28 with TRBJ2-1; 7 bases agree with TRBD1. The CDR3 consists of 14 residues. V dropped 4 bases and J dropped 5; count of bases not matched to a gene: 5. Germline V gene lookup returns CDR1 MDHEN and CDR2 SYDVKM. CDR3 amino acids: CASSYRDRDNEQFF. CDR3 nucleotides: TGTGCCAGCAGTTACCGGGACAGAGACAATGAGCAGTTCTTC.

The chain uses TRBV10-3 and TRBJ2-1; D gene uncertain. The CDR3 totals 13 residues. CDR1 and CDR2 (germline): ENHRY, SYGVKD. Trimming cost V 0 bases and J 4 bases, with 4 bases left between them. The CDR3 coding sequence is TGTGCCATCAGTGAGTCGAGTTACAATGAGCAGTTCTTC. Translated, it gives CAISESSYNEQFF.

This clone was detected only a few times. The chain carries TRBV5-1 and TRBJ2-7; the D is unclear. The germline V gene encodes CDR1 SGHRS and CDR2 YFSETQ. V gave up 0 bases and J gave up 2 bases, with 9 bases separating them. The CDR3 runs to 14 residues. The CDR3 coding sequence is TGCGCCAGCAGCTTGGGTCAGGCGACCTACGAGCAGTACTTC. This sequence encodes CASSLGQATYEQYF.

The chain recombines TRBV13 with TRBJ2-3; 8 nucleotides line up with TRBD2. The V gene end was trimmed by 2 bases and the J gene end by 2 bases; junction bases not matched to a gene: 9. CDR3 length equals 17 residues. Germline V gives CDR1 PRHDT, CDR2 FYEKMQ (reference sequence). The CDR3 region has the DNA TGTGCCAGCAGCTTATCATCGCGGGAGGCGGTCACAGATACGCAGTATTTT. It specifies CASSLSSREAVTDTQYF.

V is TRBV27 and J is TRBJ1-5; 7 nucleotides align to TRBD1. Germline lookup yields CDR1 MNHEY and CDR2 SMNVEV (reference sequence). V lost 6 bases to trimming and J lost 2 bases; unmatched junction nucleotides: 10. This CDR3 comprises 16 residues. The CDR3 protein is CASSSYDRVGNQPQHF. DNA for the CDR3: TGTGCCAGCAGCTCTTACGACAGGGTCGGCAATCAGCCCCAGCATTTT.

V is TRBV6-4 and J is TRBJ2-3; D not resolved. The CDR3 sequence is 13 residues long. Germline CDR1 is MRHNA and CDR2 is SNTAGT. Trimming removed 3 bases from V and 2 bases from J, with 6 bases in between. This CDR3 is CASSDSNTDTQYF. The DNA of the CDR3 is TGTGCCAGCAGTGATAGCAACACAGATACGCAGTATTTT.

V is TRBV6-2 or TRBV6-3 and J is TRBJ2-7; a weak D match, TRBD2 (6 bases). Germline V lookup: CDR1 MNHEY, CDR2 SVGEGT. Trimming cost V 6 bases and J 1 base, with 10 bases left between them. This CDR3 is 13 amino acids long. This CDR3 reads CASSSTSSYEQYF. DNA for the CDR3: TGTGCCAGCAGCTCGACTAGTTCCTACGAGCAGTACTTC.

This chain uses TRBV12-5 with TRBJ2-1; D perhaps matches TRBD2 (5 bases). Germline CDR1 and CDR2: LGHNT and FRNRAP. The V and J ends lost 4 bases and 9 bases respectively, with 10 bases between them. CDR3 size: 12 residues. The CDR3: CASGSIAFEQFF. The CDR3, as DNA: TGTGCTAGTGGTTCGATAGCGTTTGAGCAGTTCTTC.

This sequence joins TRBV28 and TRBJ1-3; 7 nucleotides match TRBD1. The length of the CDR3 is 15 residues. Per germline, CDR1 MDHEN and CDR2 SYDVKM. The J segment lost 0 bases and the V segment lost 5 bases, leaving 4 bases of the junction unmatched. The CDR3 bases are TGTGCCAGCAGTGATGGGACAGCCTCTGGAAACACCATATATTTT. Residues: CASSDGTASGNTIYF.

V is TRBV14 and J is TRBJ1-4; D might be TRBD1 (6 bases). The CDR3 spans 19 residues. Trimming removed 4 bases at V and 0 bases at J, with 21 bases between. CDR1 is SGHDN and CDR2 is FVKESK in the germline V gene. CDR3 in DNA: TGTGCCAGCAGCCCGCTGACAGGACGAAGAGAAACAACTAATGAAAAACTGTTTTTT. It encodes CASSPLTGRRETTNEKLFF.

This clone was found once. The CDR3 region has the DNA TGCAGCGTTAGTACAGGCCTGAGGAGCAATCAGCCCCAGCATTTT. This codes for CSVSTGLRSNQPQHF. This rearrangement joins TRBV29-1 to TRBJ1-5, with a weak D call TRBD1 (5 bases). Germline lookup yields CDR1 SQVTM and CDR2 ANQGSEA. V lost 5 bases and J lost 1, with 15 bases in between. This CDR3 spans 15 amino acids.

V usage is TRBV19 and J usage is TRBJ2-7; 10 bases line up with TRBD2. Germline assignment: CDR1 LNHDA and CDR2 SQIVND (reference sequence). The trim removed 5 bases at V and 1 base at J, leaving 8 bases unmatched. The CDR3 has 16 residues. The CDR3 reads CASSGRASGSSYEQYF. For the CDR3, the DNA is TGTGCCAGTAGTGGGAGGGCTAGCGGGAGTTCCTACGAGCAGTACTTC.

The CDR3 DNA reads as TGTGCCTGGGGAAGGGGTTATAACTATGGCTACACCTTC. Amino acid sequence: CAWGRGYNYGYTF. The chain recombines TRBV30 with TRBJ1-2; perhaps TRBD1 as D (5 bases). The CDR3 is 13 residues long. The germline CDR1 and CDR2 sequences are GTSNPN and SVGIG (reference sequence). Trimming pared 5 bases from V and 1 base from J, leaving 11 bases between.

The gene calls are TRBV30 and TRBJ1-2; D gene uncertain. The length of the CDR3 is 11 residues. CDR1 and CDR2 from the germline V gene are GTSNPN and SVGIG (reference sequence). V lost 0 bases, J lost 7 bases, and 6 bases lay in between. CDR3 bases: TGTGCCTGGAGTGTGGTCAGTGGCTACACCTTC. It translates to CAWSVVSGYTF.

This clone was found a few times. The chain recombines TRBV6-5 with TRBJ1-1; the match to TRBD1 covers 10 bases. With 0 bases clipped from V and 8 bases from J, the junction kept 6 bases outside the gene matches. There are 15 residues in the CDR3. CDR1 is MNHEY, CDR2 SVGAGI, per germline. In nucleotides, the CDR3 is TGTGCCAGCAGTTACTCGGGGACAGGGGCGTTAGAAGCTTTCTTT. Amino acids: CASSYSGTGALEAFF.

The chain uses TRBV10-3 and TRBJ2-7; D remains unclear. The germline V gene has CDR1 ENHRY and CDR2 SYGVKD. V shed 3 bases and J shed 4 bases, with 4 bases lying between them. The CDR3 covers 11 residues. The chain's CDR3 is CAISDGYEQYF. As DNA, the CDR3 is TGTGCCATCAGTGATGGATACGAGCAGTACTTC.

The CDR3 DNA reads as TGTGCCAGCAGTTATAAACAGGGGTTTGCCTATGGCTACACCTTC. Amino acid sequence: CASSYKQGFAYGYTF. The chain carries TRBV6-5 and TRBJ1-2; 7 nucleotides agree with TRBD1. Germline-derived CDR1 and CDR2 are MNHEY and SVGAGI. After removal of 3 bases from V and 4 bases from J, the junction contained 8 bases not matched to a gene. The CDR3 length is 15 residues.

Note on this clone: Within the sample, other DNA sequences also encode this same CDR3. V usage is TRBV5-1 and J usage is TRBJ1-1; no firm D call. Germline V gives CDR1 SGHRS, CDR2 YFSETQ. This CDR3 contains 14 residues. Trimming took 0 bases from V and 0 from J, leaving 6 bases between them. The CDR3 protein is CASSLGTVNTEAFF. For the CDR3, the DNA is TGCGCCAGCAGCTTGGGGACGGTGAACACTGAAGCTTTCTTT.

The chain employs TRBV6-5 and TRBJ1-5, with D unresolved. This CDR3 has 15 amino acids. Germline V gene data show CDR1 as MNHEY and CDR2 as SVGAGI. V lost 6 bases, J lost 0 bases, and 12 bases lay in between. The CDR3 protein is CASSLGVDSNQPQHF. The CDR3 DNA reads TGTGCCAGCAGCCTGGGTGTAGATAGCAATCAGCCCCAGCATTTT.

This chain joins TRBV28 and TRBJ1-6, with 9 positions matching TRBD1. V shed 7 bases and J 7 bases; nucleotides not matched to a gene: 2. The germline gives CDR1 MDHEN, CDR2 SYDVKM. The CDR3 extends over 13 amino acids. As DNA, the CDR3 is TGTGCCAGCAAGGGACAGGGCAATTCACCCCTCCACTTT. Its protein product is CASKGQGNSPLHF.